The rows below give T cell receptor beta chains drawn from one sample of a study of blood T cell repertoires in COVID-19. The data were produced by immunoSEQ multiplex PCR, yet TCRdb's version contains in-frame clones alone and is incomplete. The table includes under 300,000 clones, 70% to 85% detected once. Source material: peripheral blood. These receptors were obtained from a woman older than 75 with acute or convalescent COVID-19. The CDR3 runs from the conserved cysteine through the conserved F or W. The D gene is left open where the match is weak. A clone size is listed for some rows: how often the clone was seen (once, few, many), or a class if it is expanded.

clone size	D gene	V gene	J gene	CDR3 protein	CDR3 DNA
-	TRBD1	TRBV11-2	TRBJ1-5	CASSLGTGNQPQHF	TGTGCCAGCAGCTTAGGGACAGGGAATCAGCCCCAGCATTTT
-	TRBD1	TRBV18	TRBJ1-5	CASSPAGTVNQPQHF	TGTGCCAGCTCACCCGCCGGGACAGTTAATCAGCCCCAGCATTTT
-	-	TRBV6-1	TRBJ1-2	CASSERGSYGYTF	TGTGCCAGCAGTGAACGAGGGTCCTATGGCTACACCTTC
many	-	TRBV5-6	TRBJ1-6	CASSLWGINSPLHF	TGTGCCAGCAGCTTGTGGGGCATTAATTCACCCCTCCACTTT
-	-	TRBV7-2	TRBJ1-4	CASSLPRTDFNEKLFF	TGTGCCAGCAGCTTACCGAGGACAGACTTTAATGAAAAACTGTTTTTT
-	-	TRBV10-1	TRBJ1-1	CASSAQGIGEAFF	TGCGCCAGCAGTGCCCAGGGTATCGGTGAAGCTTTCTTT
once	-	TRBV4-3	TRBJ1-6	CASSQAVRLGSPSYNSPLHF	TGCGCCAGCAGCCAAGCCGTCCGACTAGGATCACCCTCCTATAATTCACCCCTCCACTTT
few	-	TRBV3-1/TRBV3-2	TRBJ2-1	CASSQSQLGGRNEQFF	TGTGCCAGCAGCCAATCACAGCTCGGGGGGCGAAATGAGCAGTTCTTC
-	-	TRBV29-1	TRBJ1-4	CSVAGQRDEKLFF	TGCAGCGTTGCGGGACAACGGGATGAAAAACTGTTTTTT
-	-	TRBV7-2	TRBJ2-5	CASIPRGNSPQETQYF	TGTGCCAGCATCCCGCGGGGAAATTCACCACAAGAGACCCAGTACTTC
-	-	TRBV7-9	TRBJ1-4	CASSFDSNNEKLFF	TGTGCCAGCAGCTTCGACAGTAATAATGAAAAACTGTTTTTT
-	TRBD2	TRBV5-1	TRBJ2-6	CASSSGLARISGANVLTF	TGCGCCAGCAGCTCGGGACTAGCGAGAATCTCTGGGGCCAACGTCCTGACTTTC
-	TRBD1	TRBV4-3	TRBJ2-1	CASSQEVGQASSYNEQFF	TGCGCCAGCAGCCAAGAAGTGGGACAGGCGAGCTCCTACAATGAGCAGTTCTTC
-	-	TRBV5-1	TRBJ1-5	CADTSGQSNQPQHF	TGCGCCGATACCTCCGGACAGAGCAATCAGCCCCAGCATTTT
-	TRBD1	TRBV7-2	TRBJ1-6	CASTPGQGYSPLHF	TGTGCCAGCACCCCGGGACAGGGATATTCACCCCTCCACTTT
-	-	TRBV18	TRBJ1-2	CASSLSGDPGYTF	TGTGCCAGCTCCCTAAGCGGGGACCCCGGCTACACCTTC
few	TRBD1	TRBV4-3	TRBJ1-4	CASSRGQGNEKLFF	TGCGCCAGCAGCCGCGGACAGGGTAATGAAAAACTGTTTTTT